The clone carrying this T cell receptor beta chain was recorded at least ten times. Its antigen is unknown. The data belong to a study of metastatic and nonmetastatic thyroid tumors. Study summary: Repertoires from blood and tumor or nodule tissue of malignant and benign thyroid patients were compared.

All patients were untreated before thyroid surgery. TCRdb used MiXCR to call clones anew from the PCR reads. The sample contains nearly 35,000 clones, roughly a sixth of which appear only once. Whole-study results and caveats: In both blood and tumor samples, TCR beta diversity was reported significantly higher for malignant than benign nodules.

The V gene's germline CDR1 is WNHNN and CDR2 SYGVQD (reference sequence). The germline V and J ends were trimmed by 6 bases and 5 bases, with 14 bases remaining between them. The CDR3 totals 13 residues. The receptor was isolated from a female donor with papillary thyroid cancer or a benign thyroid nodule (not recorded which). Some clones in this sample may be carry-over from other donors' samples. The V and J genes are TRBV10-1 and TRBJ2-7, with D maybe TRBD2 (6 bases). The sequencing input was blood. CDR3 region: CASSFSSADEQYF. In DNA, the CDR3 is TGCGCCAGCAGCTTCTCTAGCGCGGACGAGCAGTACTTC.